These 4 T cell receptor beta chains share one sample of origin, sequenced in a study of OX40 agonist ivuxolimab in advanced cancers. Clones were sequenced by immunoSEQ multiplex PCR, and TCRdb holds only the in-frame ones, with some missing. The table has 100,000 to 150,000 clones, approximately 92% seen once. This specimen consisted of CD4+ or CD8+ T cells sorted from blood, obtained in a trial of the OX40 agonist ivuxolimab. These receptors came from an adult with an advanced solid tumor such as melanoma, head and neck, liver or kidney cancer.

This clone was seen once. The V call is TRBV2, the J call TRBJ1-2; no definite D call. Germline-derived CDR1 and CDR2 are SNHLY and FYNNEI. V lost 7 bases to trimming and J lost 1 base, with 16 bases between them. This CDR3 is 15 amino acids long. Written as DNA, the CDR3 is TGTGCCAGCATTCAGCAGCCGCGTTATAACTATGGCTACACCTTC. It translates to CASIQQPRYNYGYTF.

The V call is TRBV6-5, the J call TRBJ1-3; no firm D call. V shed 0 bases and J shed 5 bases, with 11 bases lying between them. The CDR3 has 15 residues. Germline values: CDR1 MNHEY, CDR2 SVGAGI. CDR3 nucleotides: TGTGCCAGCAGTTACTCGTTTCAGATCCGAAACACCATATATTTT. Its protein product is CASSYSFQIRNTIYF.

V is TRBV4-2 and J is TRBJ2-7, with 12 bases that match TRBD2. Per germline, CDR1 LGHNA and CDR2 YNFKEQ. The CDR3 consists of 17 residues. V lost 2 bases, J lost 0 bases, and 5 bases stayed unmatched. As DNA, the CDR3 is TGTGCCAGCAGCCAACTCCTAGCGGGAGGGAGCTCCTACGAGCAGTACTTC. It specifies CASSQLLAGGSSYEQYF.

The chain joins TRBV5-1 to TRBJ1-3; unclear D gene. The germline V and J ends were trimmed by 0 bases and 0 bases, with 4 bases remaining between them. The CDR3 covers 14 residues. CDR1 is SGHRS, CDR2 YFSETQ, per germline. The CDR3 loop is CASSLVSSGNTIYF. In nucleotides, the CDR3 is TGCGCCAGCAGCTTGGTGTCCTCTGGAAACACCATATATTTT. The complete variable domain, with remaining parts taken from reference TRBV5-1 and TRBJ1-3, reads KAGVTQTPRYLIKTRGQQVTLSCSPISGHRSVSWYQQTPGQGLQFLFEYFSETQRNKGNFPGRFSGRQFSNSRSEMNVSTLELGDSALYLCASSLVSSGNTIYFGEGSWLTVV.